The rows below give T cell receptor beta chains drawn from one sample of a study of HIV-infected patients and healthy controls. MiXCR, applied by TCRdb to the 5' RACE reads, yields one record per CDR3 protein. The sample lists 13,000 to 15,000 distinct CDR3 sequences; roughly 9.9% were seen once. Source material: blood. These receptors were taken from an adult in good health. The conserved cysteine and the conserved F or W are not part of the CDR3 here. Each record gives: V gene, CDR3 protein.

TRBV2	ASIYSREAF
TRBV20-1	SVIAGGPGRETQY
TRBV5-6	ASSLLGTGKSMETQY
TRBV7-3	ASGVRRNTEAF
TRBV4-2	ASSPYSGGLTYEQY
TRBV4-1	ASSQEQDGSYEQY
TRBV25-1	ASSEYTDRGRTEAF
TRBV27	ASSLYGGQGYEQY
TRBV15	ATSRELGGSNEQF
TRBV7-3	ASSSEVSTEAF
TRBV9	ASRAGTGVNEQF
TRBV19	AIPEAQGLGAKNIQY
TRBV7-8	ASSKILLADHNEQF
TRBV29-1	SVSRAGETQY
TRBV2	ASSEGRAQETQY
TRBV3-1	ASSQQNSPLH
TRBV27	ASRPSTAPYEQY
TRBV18	ASSPGISYGYT
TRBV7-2	ASLSHIYGYT
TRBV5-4	ASSLEGTGPGTQY
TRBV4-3	ASSQDPGQGPETQY
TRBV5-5	ASRLRGSGSSYNEQF
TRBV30	AWSPGKNTEAF
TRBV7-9	ASSLGGRPYANTGELF